Below, one T cell receptor (beta chain) is given with its context. The protocol was immunoSEQ multiplex PCR, while the TCRdb copy is restricted to in-frame clones and leaves out a portion. The sample yields 230,000 or so clones, roughly 80% seen once. Trimming took off 3 bases at V and 1 base at J, with 21 bases between the two ends. The CDR3 loop spans 18 amino acids. Per germline, CDR1 KGHSH and CDR2 LQKENI. This sample is part of a study of blood T cell repertoires in COVID-19. Study overall: Spain, Italy and the United States supplied samples that represented acute and convalescent COVID-19. Nucleic acid was either cDNA or gDNA, and it came from T cells, B-cell-depleted T cells, or PBMCs.

V usage is TRBV18 and J usage is TRBJ2-5; the D gene is possibly TRBD2 (5 bases). This TCR derives from a woman older than 75 with COVID-19, enrolled during active disease. The sequenced sample consisted of peripheral blood. CDR3 coding DNA: TGTGCCAGCTCACCTTTGGCAGTCCAACCCGGGGTCCAAGAGACCCAGTACTTC. Its protein product is CASSPLAVQPGVQETQYF.